This T cell receptor (beta chain) stems from a study of T-cell memory formation after mild COVID-19. Study information: The two donors had largely donor-specific TCR clusters. Study-level points and caveats: CD4+ contracting clones were found mainly in CM and EM, and CD8+ ones in EMRA.

As concerns this clonotype: Its antigen is not identified.

Germline assignment: CDR1 SGHNT and CDR2 YENEEA. V dropped 4 bases and J dropped 0 bases, with 15 bases sitting between them. The CDR3 covers 16 residues. TCRdb analysed the 5' RACE reads with MiXCR anew, one entry per CDR3 protein. The sample has 25,000 to 35,000 distinct CDR3 sequences; around 7.2% are singletons. The receptor comes from an adult woman who had mild COVID-19 (a few samples of this study predate the infection). Cell type and time point are not known. The specimen sequenced was PBMCs or a T cell subset sorted from them (not recorded which). The V gene is TRBV11-3, the J gene TRBJ1-1; perhaps TRBD1 as D (6 bases). The CDR3 here is CASSSGRTVLNTEAFF. CDR3 coding DNA: TGTGCCAGCAGCTCGGGACGGACAGTATTGAACACTGAAGCTTTCTTT.